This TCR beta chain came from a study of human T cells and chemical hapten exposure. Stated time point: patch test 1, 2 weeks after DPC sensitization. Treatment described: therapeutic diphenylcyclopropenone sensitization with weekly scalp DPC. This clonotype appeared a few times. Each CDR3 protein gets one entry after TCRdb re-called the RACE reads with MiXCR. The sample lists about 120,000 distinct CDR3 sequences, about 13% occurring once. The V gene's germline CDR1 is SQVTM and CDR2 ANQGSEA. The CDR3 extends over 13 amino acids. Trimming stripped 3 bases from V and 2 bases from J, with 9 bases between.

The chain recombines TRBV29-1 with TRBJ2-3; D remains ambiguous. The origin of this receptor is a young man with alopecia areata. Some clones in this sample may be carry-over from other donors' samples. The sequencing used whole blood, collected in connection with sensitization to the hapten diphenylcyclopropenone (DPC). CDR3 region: CSVDLHVTDTQYF. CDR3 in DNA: TGCAGCGTTGATCTTCACGTCACAGATACGCAGTATTTT.